This TCR beta chain was documented in a study of blood T cell repertoires in COVID-19. In germline, CDR1 is SQVTM, CDR2 ANQGSEA. The CDR3 covers 13 residues. J gave up 7 bases and V 3 bases, and 3 bases lay outside the gene matches. Authors' processing steps: By means of reference gene primer amplification, nucleated cell counts were estimated. Generated by immunoSEQ multiplex PCR, the TCRdb table keeps only in-frame clones and is missing some. Clone size and the V and J calls come from that table; the DNA yielded D and trimming. The sample has approximately 71,000 clones, 65% to 80% seen once. The receptor was isolated from a man in his sixties with active or convalescent COVID-19. Material for sequencing was peripheral blood. The V gene is TRBV29-1, the J gene TRBJ1-4; TRBD1 agrees at 9 bases. In DNA, the CDR3 is TGCAGCGTTGAGGGACAGGGAGGTGAAAAACTGTTTTTT. Translated, it gives CSVEGQGGEKLFF.